One T cell receptor beta chain is described in this entry. Its antigen is not identified. The CDR3 sequence is 14 residues long. The germline V gene has CDR1 SGHAT and CDR2 FQNNGV. V dropped 5 bases and J dropped 5; count of bases not matched to a gene: 8. Only in-frame clones appear in the TCRdb table, and some are missing; sequencing was by immunoSEQ multiplex PCR. Here the sample spans approximately 63,000 clones, 70% to 90% being singletons. The sample originates from a study of OX40 agonist ivuxolimab in advanced cancers. Study-wide background: Patients were infused with ivuxolimab every 2 weeks at 0.01 to 10 mg/kg.

Study results and limitations: More expanded clones were seen, on average, in CD8+ T cells than in CD4+.

People who had autoimmune disease history or systemic immunosuppression were excluded. Cycle 7 day 1, cycle 4 day 1, and baseline were the timepoints at which blood was sampled. The V and J genes are TRBV11-2 and TRBJ2-7; TRBD1 aligns across 8 bases. The sample consisted of CD4+ or CD8+ T cells sorted from blood, taken in a trial of the OX40 agonist ivuxolimab. The clonotype was recovered from an adult with an advanced solid tumor such as melanoma, head and neck, liver or kidney cancer. CDR3 DNA sequence: TGTGCCAGCAGCGCGGACAGGGCTAGCCACGAGCAGTACTTC. Protein: CASSADRASHEQYF.